A single sample is the source of the 13 T cell receptor beta chains below, sequenced in a study of shared clonotypes between healthy human individuals. Clones were sequenced by immunoSEQ multiplex PCR, and TCRdb holds only the in-frame ones, with some missing. Of 2 million to 2.5 million clones listed, 90% to 97% are singletons. The sample consisted of naive CD4+ T cells sorted from blood. Subset defined: CD45RA+ positively selected. Receptors originate from a man aged 18 to 29 in good health.

Notes on this clone: The same CDR3 also results from other DNA sequences found in this sample. The V call is TRBV18, the J call TRBJ2-5; D gene uncertain. Trimming removed 3 bases at V and 3 bases at J, with 5 bases between. Germline V CDR1 and CDR2: KGHSH, LQKENI. CDR3 length equals 12 residues. CDR3 amino acids: CASSPVEETQYF. The CDR3 DNA reads TGTGCCAGCTCACCGGTGGAAGAGACCCAGTACTTC.

In nucleotides, the CDR3 is TGTGCCAGTAGTATCGCGGACAGTATAAGTGGCTACACCTTC. It translates to CASSIADSISGYTF. V is TRBV19 and J is TRBJ1-2, with D perhaps TRBD1 (6 bases). Trimming stripped 3 bases from V and 7 bases from J, with 15 bases between. This CDR3 has 14 amino acids. CDR1 and CDR2 from the germline V gene are LNHDA and SQIVND (reference sequence).

V is TRBV25-1 and J is TRBJ1-5; no reliable D call. Per germline, CDR1 MGHDK and CDR2 SYGVNS. The length of the CDR3 is 13 residues. V lost 3 bases and J lost 2, with 5 bases in between. CDR3 bases: TGTGCCAGCAGTGAGGCCGGCAATCAGCCCCAGCATTTT. This sequence encodes CASSEAGNQPQHF.

The chain uses TRBV7-3 and TRBJ1-4, with D uncertain. The germline CDR1 and CDR2 sequences are SGHTA and FQGTGA. The CDR3 consists of 14 residues. The V and J ends lost 2 bases and 8 bases respectively, with 12 bases between them. The CDR3: CASSLGGIGEKLFF. In nucleotides, the CDR3 is TGTGCCAGCAGCTTAGGTGGCATCGGGGAAAAACTGTTTTTT.

This chain connects TRBV5-1 to TRBJ2-3; D perhaps matches TRBD2 (6 bases). Germline V gene lookup returns CDR1 SGHRS and CDR2 YFSETQ. This CDR3 region has 18 residues. The V end was cut by 4 bases, the J end by 0 bases, with 21 bases between. The CDR3 nucleotides read TGCGCCAGCAGCATACGCAACCCTAGCGCTCGTAGCACAGATACGCAGTATTTT. Protein product: CASSIRNPSARSTDTQYF.

J is TRBJ2-5 and V is TRBV10-3; tentatively, D is TRBD2 (7 bases). The CDR3 totals 13 residues. Trimming took 7 bases from V and 1 from J, leaving 10 bases between them. CDR1 is ENHRY, CDR2 SYGVKD, per germline. The CDR3 here is CAINAGAQETQYF. The DNA for the CDR3 is TGTGCCATCAATGCGGGGGCCCAAGAGACCCAGTACTTC.

This clone was seen just once. The chain employs TRBV11-3 and TRBJ1-3; no clear D gene. V was cut by 1 base and J by 4 bases, with 17 bases left in between. Germline CDR1 reads SGHNT; CDR2 reads YENEEA. The CDR3 contains 17 residues. The CDR3 protein is CASSLGGRDLRGNTIYF. CDR3 nucleotide sequence: TGTGCCAGCAGCTTAGGAGGTAGGGATCTACGGGGAAACACCATATATTTT.

This CDR3 reads CASSGPGTGSDTQYF. CDR3 bases: TGTGCCAGCAGCGGACCCGGGACAGGGTCAGATACGCAGTATTTT. V usage is TRBV9 and J usage is TRBJ2-3; 9 bases match TRBD1. The CDR3 contains 15 residues. The germline V gene encodes CDR1 SGDLS and CDR2 YYNGEE. V trimming: 3 bases; J trimming: 4 bases; junction bases outside the gene matches: 6.

The chain recombines TRBV27 with TRBJ2-4; the D call may be TRBD1 or TRBD2 (5 bases each). The germline CDR1 and CDR2 sequences are MNHEY and SMNVEV (reference sequence). Trimming pared 8 bases from V and 8 bases from J, leaving 16 bases between. CDR3 length: 13 amino acids. The CDR3: CASRRGALDIQYF. CDR3 bases: TGTGCCAGCCGTAGAGGGGCGCTAGACATTCAGTACTTC.

The rearrangement links TRBV30 to TRBJ1-1; no firm D call. Germline CDR1 GTSNPN, CDR2 SVGIG (reference sequence). The CDR3 loop spans 14 amino acids. Trimming stripped 0 bases from V and 3 bases from J, with 11 bases between. In DNA form, the CDR3 reads TGTGCCTGGAGTGTACAATTAACGGACACTGAAGCTTTCTTT. Translating gives CAWSVQLTDTEAFF.

The V call is TRBV27, the J call TRBJ1-1; 8 bases fit TRBD1. Trimming removed 4 bases from V and 4 bases from J; junction bases left unmatched: 5. The CDR3 consists of 14 residues. Germline lookup yields CDR1 MNHEY and CDR2 SMNVEV (reference sequence). The CDR3 reads CASSSRQGFTEAFF. In DNA, the CDR3 is TGTGCCAGCAGTTCGAGACAGGGGTTCACTGAAGCTTTCTTT.

This sequence joins TRBV2 and TRBJ2-1; D could derive from TRBD1 or TRBD2 (5 bases each). The germline V gene has CDR1 SNHLY and CDR2 FYNNEI. Trimming removed 9 bases at V and 8 bases at J, with 17 bases between. This CDR3 comprises 13 residues. CDR3: CASGGRAFDEQFF. CDR3 nucleotides: TGTGCCAGTGGGGGTAGGGCATTCGATGAGCAGTTCTTC.

The gene calls are TRBV30 and TRBJ2-3; D is possibly TRBD1 or TRBD2 (5 bases each). The ends were cut back, 0 bases at V and 4 bases at J, with 17 bases in the middle. The CDR3 has 16 residues. Germline V gives CDR1 GTSNPN, CDR2 SVGIG (reference sequence). Written as DNA, the CDR3 is TGTGCCTGGAGTGTTCGGGGCAGGAAAAGGTCAGATACGCAGTATTTT. Amino acid sequence: CAWSVRGRKRSDTQYF.